The TCR beta chain described here comes from a study of blood T cell repertoires in COVID-19. TCRdb's table, derived via immunoSEQ multiplex PCR, lists solely in-frame clones and lacks some. The sample shows fewer than 200,000 clones, approximately 79% of them seen only once. The receptor was derived from a woman between 40 and 50 years old with COVID-19, enrolled during active disease. Sequenced sample: peripheral blood.

CDR3: CASSQERDTQYF. The DNA of the CDR3 is TGTGCCAGCAGCCAGGAACGGGATACGCAGTATTTT. The J gene is TRBJ2-3, the V gene TRBV5-6; D remains ambiguous. This CDR3 region has 12 residues. The ends were cut back, 4 bases at V and 6 bases at J, with 9 bases in the middle. Germline lookup yields CDR1 SGHDT and CDR2 YYEEEE.